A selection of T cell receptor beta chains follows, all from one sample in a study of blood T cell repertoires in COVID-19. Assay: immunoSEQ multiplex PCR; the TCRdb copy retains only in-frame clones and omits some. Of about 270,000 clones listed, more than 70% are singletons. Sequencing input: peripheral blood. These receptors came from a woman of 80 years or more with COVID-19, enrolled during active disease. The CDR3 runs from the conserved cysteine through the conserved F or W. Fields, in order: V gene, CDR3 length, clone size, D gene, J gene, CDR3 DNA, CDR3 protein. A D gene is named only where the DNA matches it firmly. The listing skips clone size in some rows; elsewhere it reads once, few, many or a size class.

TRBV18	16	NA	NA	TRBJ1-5	TGTGCCAGCTCACCACCGGGAGGACCTTACAATCAGCCCCAGCATTTT	CASSPPGGPYNQPQHF
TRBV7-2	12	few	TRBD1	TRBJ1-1	TGTGCCAGCAGCCACTCGGACAGGGTGGCTTTCTTT	CASSHSDRVAFF
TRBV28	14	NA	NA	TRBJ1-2	TGTGCCAGCAGTTTAGGGGGACACAAATATGGCTACACCTTC	CASSLGGHKYGYTF
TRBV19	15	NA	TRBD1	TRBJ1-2	TGTGCCAGTAGTCCCCGGACAGGGGGGAGGCATGGCTACACCTTC	CASSPRTGGRHGYTF
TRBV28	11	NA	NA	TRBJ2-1	TGTGCCAGCGGAGCCTACAATGAGCAGTTCTTC	CASGAYNEQFF
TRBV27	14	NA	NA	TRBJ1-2	TGTGCCAGCGGGAATAGGGGGGGGACGTACGGCTACACCTTC	CASGNRGGTYGYTF
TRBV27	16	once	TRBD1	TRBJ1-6	TGTGCCAGCATGCCGGGACAGGGATTTTATAATTCACCCCTCCACTTT	CASMPGQGFYNSPLHF
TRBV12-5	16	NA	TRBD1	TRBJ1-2	TGTGCTAGTGGTTTGGCTACAGGGGGCATTGCCTATGGCTACACCTTC	CASGLATGGIAYGYTF
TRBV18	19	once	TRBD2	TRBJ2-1	TGTGCCAGCTCACCCGTCGTGTCGGGGGGGCTGAAGTCTAAGGATGAGCAGTTCTTC	CASSPVVSGGLKSKDEQFF
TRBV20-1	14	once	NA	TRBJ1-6	TGCAGTGCTAGTTGGCAGGGATCCAATTCACCCCTCCACTTT	CSASWQGSNSPLHF
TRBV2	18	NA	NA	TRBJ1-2	TGTGCCAGCGGTAGAAGGGTGGTTGGGGCAGCCACTAACTATGGCTACACCTTC	CASGRRVVGAATNYGYTF
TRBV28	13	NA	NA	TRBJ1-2	TGTGCCAGCAGTGACAGCCTAGATTATGGCTACACCTTC	CASSDSLDYGYTF
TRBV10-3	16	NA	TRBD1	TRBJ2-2	TGTGCCATCAGTGAGTCGAATGAGGGGGCGGCCGGGGAGCTGTTTTTT	CAISESNEGAAGELFF
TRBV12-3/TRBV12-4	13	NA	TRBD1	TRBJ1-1	TGTGCCAGCAGTTCGATCAGGGGGACTGAAGCTTTCTTT	CASSSIRGTEAFF
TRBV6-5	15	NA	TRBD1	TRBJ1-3	TGTGCCAGCGCCGAAGGGGGCGGCTCTGGAAACACCATATATTTT	CASAEGGGSGNTIYF
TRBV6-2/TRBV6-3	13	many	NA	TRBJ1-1	TGTGCCAGCAGTTGGTCACAGAGCCCTGAAGCTTTCTTT	CASSWSQSPEAFF
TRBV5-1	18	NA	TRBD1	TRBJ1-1	TGCGCCAGCAGCGTAACATTAACGGGACAGGGGATGAACACTGAAGCTTTCTTT	CASSVTLTGQGMNTEAFF
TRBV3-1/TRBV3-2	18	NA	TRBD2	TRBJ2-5	TGTGCCAGCAGCCAAGAATCTAGCGGGGGGACCGGGAGGGAGACCCAGTACTTC	CASSQESSGGTGRETQYF
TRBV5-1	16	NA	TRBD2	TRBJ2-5	TGCGCCAGCAGCTCCTGGACTAGCGGGGGTCAAGAGACCCAGTACTTC	CASSSWTSGGQETQYF
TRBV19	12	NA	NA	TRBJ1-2	TGTGCCAGTAGTAGCGCGGGTAACGGCTACACCTTC	CASSSAGNGYTF
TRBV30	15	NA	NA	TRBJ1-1	TGTGCCTGGAGTCCCCGGGGTGGGAGGAACACTGAAGCTTTCTTT	CAWSPRGGRNTEAFF
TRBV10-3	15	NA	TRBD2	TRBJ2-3	TGTGCCATCAGTGCGGCTAGCGGGGGGGCACCTACGCAGTATTTT	CAISAASGGAPTQYF
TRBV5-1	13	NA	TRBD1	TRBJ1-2	TGCGCCAGCAGCTCACAGGGGAACTATGGCTACACCTTC	CASSSQGNYGYTF
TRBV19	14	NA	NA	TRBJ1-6	TGTGCCAGTAGTCGTACAGCGGGAAATTCACCCCTCCACTTT	CASSRTAGNSPLHF
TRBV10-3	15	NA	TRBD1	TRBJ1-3	TGTGCCATCAGTGAACAGGGGCAGGGTGGAAACACCATATATTTT	CAISEQGQGGNTIYF
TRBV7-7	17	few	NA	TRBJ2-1	TGTGCCAGCAGCTTAGTGCCCGCAGGAGGTGGTTTCGATGAGCAGTTCTTC	CASSLVPAGGGFDEQFF
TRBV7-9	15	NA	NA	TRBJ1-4	TGTGCCAGCAGCCCGGGGGGGGGCGTTTGGGAAAAACTGTTTTTT	CASSPGGGVWEKLFF
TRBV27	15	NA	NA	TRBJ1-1	TGTGCCAGCAGTTTATCATCAGGGTGGATGGCTGAAGCTTTCTTT	CASSLSSGWMAEAFF
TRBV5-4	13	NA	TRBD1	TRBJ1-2	TGTGCCAGCAGCCCGGGACAGCCCTATGGCTACACCTTC	CASSPGQPYGYTF
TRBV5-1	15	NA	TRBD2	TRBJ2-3	TGCGCCAGCAGCCCCAGCGGGGGGGTGACAGATACGCAGTATTTT	CASSPSGGVTDTQYF
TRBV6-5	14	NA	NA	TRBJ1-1	TGTGCCAGCAGACCGGACAGCCGAATGACTGAAGCTTTCTTT	CASRPDSRMTEAFF
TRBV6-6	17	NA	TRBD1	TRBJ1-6	TGTGCCAGCAGTCGGGGGACAGGGAGCTCCTATAATTCACCCCTCCACTTT	CASSRGTGSSYNSPLHF
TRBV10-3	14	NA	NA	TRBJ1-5	TGTGCCATCAGTGAGTCGGGCAGCTCCCAGCCCCAGCATTTT	CAISESGSSQPQHF
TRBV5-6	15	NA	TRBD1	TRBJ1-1	TGTGCCAGCAGCTTCCCAGGGGGCTCTGTCACTGAAGCTTTCTTT	CASSFPGGSVTEAFF